This paragraph covers one T cell receptor beta chain sequence. This record belongs to a study of CD8 T cells in Susac syndrome. An amount of RNA that ranged from 0.5 to 1 ug was reverse transcribed with random hexamers. TCRdb reprocessed the immunoSEQ multiplex PCR reads via MiXCR and lists one record per CDR3 protein. There are more than 250,000 distinct CDR3 sequences in the sample; 92% occur only once, and roughly 0.064% lies in the top ten. This CDR3 has 16 amino acids. Germline CDR1 reads MDHEN; CDR2 reads SYDVKM. Germline trimming cut 8 bases from V and 4 bases from J; bases unmatched to any gene: 14.

The TCR was taken from a human donor with multiple sclerosis. The V and J genes are TRBV28 and TRBJ1-1; 9 positions agree with TRBD1. Sequences were obtained from CD4+ T cells from PBMCs. CDR3 coding DNA: TGTGCCAGCTGTGTGGCCACCGGGACAGGGAGCACTGAAGCTTTCTTT. Residues: CASCVATGTGSTEAFF.